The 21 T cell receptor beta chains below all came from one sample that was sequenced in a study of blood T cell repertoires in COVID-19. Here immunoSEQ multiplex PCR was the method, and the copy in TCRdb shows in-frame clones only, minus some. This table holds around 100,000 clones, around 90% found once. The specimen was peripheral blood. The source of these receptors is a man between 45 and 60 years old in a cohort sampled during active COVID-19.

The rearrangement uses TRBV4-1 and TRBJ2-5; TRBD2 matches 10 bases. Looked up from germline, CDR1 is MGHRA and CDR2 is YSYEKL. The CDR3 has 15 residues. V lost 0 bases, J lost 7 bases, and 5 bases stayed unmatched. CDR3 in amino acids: CASSQEERGGTTQYF. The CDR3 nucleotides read TGCGCCAGCAGCCAAGAAGAGCGGGGGGGGACGACCCAGTACTTC.

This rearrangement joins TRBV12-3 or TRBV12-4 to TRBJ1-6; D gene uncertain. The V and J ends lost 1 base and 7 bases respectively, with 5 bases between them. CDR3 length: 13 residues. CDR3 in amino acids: CASSLERNSPLHF. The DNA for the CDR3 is TGTGCCAGCAGTTTAGAGAGGAATTCACCCCTCCACTTT.

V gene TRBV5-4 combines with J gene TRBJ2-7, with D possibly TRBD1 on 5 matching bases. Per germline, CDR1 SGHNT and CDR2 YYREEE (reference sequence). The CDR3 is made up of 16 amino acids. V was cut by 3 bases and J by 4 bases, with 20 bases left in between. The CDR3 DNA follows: TGTGCCAGCAGCTCAGACACCGCGGACATACTTTACGAGCAGTACGTC. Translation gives CASSSDTADILYEQYV.

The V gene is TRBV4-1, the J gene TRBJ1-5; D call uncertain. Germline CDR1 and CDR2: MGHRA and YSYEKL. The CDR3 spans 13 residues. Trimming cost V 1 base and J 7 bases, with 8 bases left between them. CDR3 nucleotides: TGCGCCAGCAGCCAAGGGCCCAACCAGCCCCAGCATTTT. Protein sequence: CASSQGPNQPQHF.

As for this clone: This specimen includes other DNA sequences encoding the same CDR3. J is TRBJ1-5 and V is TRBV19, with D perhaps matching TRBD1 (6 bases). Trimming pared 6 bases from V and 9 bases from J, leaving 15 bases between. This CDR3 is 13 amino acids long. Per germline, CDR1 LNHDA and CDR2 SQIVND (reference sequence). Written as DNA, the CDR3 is TGTGCCAGTAGGGGGGCGGGGGACGGGCCCCAGCATTTT. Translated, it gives CASRGAGDGPQHF.

This chain's CDR3 is CASSLARGPGLQAQETQYF. CDR3 DNA sequence: TGTGCCAGCAGCTTAGCACGGGGACCGGGACTCCAGGCACAAGAGACCCAGTACTTC. The chain uses TRBV13 and TRBJ2-5; possibly TRBD2 for D (6 bases). Germline CDR1 reads PRHDT; CDR2 reads FYEKMQ (reference sequence). V lost 1 base and J 2 bases, leaving 23 bases between the germline ends. The CDR3 extends over 19 amino acids. Filled out from reference TRBV13 and TRBJ2-5, the complete variable domain reads AAGVIQSPRHLIKEKRETATLKCYPIPRHDTVYWYQQGPGQDPQFLISFYEKMQSDKGSIPDRFSAQQFSDYHSELNMSSLELGDSALYFCASSLARGPGLQAQETQYFGPGTRLLVL.

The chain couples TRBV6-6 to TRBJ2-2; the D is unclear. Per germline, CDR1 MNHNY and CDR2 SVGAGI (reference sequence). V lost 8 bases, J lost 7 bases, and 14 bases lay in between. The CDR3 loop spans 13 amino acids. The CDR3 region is CASSGVLGGELFF. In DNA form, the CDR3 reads TGTGCCAGCTCCGGTGTGCTTGGCGGGGAGCTGTTTTTT.

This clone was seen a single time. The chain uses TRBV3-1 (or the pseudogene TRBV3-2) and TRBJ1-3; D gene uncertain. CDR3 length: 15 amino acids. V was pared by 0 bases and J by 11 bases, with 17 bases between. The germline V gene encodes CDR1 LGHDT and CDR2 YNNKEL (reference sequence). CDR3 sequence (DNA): TGTGCCAGCAGCCAAGAGGTTTGGGCATCTCTCCCCATATATTTT. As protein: CASSQEVWASLPIYF.

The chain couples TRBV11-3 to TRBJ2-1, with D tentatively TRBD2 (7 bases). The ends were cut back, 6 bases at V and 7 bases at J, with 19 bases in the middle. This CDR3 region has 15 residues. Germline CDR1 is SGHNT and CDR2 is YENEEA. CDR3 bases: TGTGCCAGCAGTTCTAGGACTAGGGGGTTGAATGAGCAGTTCTTC. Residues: CASSSRTRGLNEQFF.

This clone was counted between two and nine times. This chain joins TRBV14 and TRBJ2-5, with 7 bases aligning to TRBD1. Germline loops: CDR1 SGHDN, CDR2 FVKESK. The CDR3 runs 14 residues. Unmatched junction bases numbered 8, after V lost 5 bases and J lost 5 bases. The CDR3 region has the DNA TGTGCCAGCAGCTCTAGGGGGCGAGGGGAGACCCAGTACTTC. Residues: CASSSRGRGETQYF.

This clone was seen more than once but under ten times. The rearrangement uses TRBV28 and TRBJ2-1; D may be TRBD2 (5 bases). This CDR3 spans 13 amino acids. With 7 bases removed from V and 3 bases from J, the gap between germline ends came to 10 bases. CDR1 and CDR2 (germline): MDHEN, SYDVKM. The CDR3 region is CASTRGLYNEQFF. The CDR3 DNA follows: TGTGCCAGCACCCGCGGACTCTACAATGAGCAGTTCTTC.

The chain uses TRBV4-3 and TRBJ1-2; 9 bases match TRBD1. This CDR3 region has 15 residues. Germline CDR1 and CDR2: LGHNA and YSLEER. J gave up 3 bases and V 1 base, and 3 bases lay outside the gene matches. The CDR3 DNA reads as TGCGCCAGCAGCCAAGTCGGGACAGGGTACTATGGCTACACCTTC. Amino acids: CASSQVGTGYYGYTF.

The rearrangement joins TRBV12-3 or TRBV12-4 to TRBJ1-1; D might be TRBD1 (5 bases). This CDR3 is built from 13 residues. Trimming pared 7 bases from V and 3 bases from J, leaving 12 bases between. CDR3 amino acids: CASTQGQDTEAFF. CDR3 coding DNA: TGTGCCAGCACCCAGGGTCAGGACACTGAAGCTTTCTTT.

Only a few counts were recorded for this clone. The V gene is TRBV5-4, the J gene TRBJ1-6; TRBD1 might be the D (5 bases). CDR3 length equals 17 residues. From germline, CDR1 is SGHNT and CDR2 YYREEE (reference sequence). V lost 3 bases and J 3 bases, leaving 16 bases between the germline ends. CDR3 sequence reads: CASSSRGGDYYNSPLHF. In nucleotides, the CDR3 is TGTGCCAGCAGCTCCCGGGGGGGTGACTACTATAATTCACCCCTCCACTTT.

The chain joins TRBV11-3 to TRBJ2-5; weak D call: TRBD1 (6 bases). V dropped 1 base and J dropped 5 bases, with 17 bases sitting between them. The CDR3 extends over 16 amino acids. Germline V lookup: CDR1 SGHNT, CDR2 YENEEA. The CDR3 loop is CASSLAKPGQTETQYF. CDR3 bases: TGTGCCAGCAGCTTAGCTAAACCCGGACAGACGGAGACCCAGTACTTC.

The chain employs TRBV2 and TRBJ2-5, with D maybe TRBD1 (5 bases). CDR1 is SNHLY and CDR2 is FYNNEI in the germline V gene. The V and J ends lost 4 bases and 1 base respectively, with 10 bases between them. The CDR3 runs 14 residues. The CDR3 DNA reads TGTGCCAGCAGTGCTGACAGAGGCCAAGAGACCCAGTACTTC. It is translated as CASSADRGQETQYF. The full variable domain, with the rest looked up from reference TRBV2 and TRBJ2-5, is EPEVTQTPSHQVTQMGQEVILRCVPISNHLYFYWYRQILGQKVEFLVSFYNNEISEKSEIFDDQFSVERPDGSNFTLKIRSTKLEDSAMYFCASSADRGQETQYFGPGTRLLVL.

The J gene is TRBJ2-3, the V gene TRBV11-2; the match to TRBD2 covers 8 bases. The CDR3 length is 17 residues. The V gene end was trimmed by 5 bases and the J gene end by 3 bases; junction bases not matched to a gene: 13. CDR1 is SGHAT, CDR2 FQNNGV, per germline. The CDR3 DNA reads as TGTGCCAGCAGCGAGACGGGGGGGTTAATTAGAACAGATACGCAGTATTTT. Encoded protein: CASSETGGLIRTDTQYF.

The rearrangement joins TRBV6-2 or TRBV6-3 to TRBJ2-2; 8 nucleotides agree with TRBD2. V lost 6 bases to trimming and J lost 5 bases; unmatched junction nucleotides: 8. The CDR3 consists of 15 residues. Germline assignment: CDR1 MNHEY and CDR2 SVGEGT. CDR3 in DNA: TGTGCCAGCAGGCCTTCGGGGGGGCGTACCGGGGAGCTGTTTTTT. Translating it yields CASRPSGGRTGELFF.

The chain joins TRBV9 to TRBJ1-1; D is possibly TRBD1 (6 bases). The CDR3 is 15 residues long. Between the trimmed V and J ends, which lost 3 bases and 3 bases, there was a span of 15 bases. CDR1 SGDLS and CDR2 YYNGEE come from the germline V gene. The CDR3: CASSAGIQGDTEAFF. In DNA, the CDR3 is TGTGCCAGCAGCGCAGGGATACAGGGTGACACTGAAGCTTTCTTT.

In DNA form, the CDR3 reads TGTGCCATCACCCCGAGGATAGCGGACCGGGAGACCCAGTACTTC. Translating gives CAITPRIADRETQYF. The V and J genes are TRBV10-3 and TRBJ2-5; D is possibly TRBD2 (6 bases). Germline V CDR1 and CDR2: ENHRY, SYGVKD. Trimming took 7 bases from V and 5 from J, leaving 20 bases between them. This CDR3 comprises 15 residues.

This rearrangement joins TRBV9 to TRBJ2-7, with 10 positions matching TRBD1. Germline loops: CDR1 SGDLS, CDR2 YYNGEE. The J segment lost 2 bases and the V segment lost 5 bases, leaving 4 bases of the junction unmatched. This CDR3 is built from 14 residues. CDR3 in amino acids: CASSYGTGAYEQYF. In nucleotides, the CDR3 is TGTGCCAGCAGTTACGGGACAGGGGCCTACGAGCAGTACTTC.